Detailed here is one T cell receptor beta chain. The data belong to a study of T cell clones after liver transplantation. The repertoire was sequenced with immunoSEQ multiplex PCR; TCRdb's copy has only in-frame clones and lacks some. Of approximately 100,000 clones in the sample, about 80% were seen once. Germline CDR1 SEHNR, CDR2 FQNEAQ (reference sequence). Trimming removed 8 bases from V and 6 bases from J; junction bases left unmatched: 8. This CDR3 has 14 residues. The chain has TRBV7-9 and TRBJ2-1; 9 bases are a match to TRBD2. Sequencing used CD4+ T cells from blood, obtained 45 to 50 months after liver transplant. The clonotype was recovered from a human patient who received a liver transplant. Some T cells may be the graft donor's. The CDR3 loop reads CASAAVAGVNEQFF. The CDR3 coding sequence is TGTGCCAGCGCGGCGGTAGCGGGAGTCAATGAGCAGTTCTTC.